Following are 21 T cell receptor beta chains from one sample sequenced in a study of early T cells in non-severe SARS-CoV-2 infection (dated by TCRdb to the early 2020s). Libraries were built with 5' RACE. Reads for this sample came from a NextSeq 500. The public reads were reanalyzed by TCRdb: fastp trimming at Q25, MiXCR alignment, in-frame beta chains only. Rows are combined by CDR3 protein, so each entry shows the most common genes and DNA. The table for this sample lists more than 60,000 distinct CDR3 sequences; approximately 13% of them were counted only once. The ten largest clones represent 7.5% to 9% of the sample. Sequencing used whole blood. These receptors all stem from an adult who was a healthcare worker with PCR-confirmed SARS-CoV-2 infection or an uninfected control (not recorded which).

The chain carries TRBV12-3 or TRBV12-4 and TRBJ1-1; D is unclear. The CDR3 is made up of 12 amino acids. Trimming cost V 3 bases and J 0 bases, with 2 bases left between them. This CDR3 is CASSLLNTEAFF. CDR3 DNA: TGTGCCAGCAGTTTGCTGAACACTGAAGCTTTCTTT.

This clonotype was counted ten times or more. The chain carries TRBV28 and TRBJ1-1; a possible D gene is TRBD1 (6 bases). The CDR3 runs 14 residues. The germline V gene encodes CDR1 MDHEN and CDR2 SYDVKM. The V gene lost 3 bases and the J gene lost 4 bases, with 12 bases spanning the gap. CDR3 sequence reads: CASSFAGGSTEAFF. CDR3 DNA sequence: TGTGCCAGCAGTTTTGCTGGGGGCAGCACTGAAGCTTTCTTT.

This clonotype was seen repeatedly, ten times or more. In DNA, the CDR3 is TGTGCCAGCAGTAACAGGGTCTTAAGCTCTGGGGCCAACGTCCTGACTTTC. Protein sequence: CASSNRVLSSGANVLTF. V is TRBV7-8 and J is TRBJ2-6; perhaps TRBD1 as D (6 bases). V gave up 6 bases and J gave up 0 bases, with 15 bases separating them. The CDR3 has 17 amino acids. The germline CDR1 and CDR2 sequences are SGHVS and FQNEAQ.

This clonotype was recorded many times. Here the CDR3 reads CASSQGSVYSYNEQFF. The CDR3, as DNA: TGTGCCAGCAGCCAAGGGTCCGTCTACTCCTACAATGAGCAGTTCTTC. The chain couples TRBV3-1 to TRBJ2-1; the D is unclear. Trimming shortened V by 1 base and J by 0 bases, and 10 bases separated the two germline ends. The V gene's germline CDR1 is LGHDT and CDR2 YNNKEL (reference sequence). The CDR3 contains 16 residues.

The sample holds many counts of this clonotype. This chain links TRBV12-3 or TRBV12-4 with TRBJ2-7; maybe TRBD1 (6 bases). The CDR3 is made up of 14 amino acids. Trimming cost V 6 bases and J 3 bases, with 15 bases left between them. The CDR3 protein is CASRSLDSSYEQYF. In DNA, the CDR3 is TGTGCCAGCAGGTCCTTGGACAGCAGCTACGAGCAGTACTTC.

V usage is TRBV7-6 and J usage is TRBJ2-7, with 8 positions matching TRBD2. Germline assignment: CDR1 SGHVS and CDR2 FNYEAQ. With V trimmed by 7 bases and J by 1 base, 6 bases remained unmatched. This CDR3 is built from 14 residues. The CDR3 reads CASNAGGPSYEQYF. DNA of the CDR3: TGTGCCAGCAACGCGGGAGGACCATCCTACGAGCAGTACTTC.

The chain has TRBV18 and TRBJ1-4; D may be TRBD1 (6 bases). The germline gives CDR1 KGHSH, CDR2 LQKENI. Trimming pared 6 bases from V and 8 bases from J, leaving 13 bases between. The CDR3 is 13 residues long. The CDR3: CASSTIGGEKLFF. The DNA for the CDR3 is TGTGCCAGCTCCACCATAGGGGGAGAAAAACTGTTTTTT.

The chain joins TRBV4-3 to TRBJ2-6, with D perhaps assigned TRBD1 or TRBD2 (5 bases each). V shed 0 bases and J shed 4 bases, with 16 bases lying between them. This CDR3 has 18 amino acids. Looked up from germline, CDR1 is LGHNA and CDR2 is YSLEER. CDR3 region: CASSQESYRGPGANVLTF. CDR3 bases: TGCGCCAGCAGCCAAGAATCTTATAGGGGACCCGGGGCCAACGTCCTGACTTTC.

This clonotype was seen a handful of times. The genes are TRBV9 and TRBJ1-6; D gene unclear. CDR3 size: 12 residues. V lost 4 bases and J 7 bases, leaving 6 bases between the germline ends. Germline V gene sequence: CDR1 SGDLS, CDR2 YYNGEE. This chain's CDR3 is CASSNQNSPLHF. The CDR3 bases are TGTGCCAGCAGCAACCAGAATTCACCCCTCCACTTT. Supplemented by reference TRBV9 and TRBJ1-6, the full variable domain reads DSGVTQTPKHLITATGQRVTLRCSPRSGDLSVYWYQQSLDQGLQFLIQYYNGEERAKGNILERFSAQQFPDLHSELNLSSLELGDSALYFCASSNQNSPLHFGNGTRLTVT.

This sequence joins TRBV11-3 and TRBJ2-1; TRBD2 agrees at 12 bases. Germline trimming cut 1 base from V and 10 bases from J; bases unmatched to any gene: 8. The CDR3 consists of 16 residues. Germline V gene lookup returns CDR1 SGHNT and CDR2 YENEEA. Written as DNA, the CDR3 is TGTGCCAGCAGCTTAGGCTCTAGCGGGAGGGTGGAAGAGCAGTTCTTC. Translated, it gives CASSLGSSGRVEEQFF.

The DNA for the CDR3 is TGTGCCAGCAGTGGGGGGAGGACCGGGGAGCTGTTTTTT. Amino acids: CASSGGRTGELFF. V is TRBV2 and J is TRBJ2-2, with a weak D call TRBD2 (6 bases). CDR1 SNHLY and CDR2 FYNNEI come from the germline V gene. The CDR3 spans 13 residues. Trimming took off 4 bases at V and 5 bases at J, with 8 bases between the two ends.

The CDR3 is CASSDYNSPLHF. CDR3 nucleotide sequence: TGTGCCAGCAGCGACTATAATTCACCCCTCCACTTT. The rearrangement joins TRBV7-3 to TRBJ1-6, with D unclear. V was cut by 5 bases and J by 3 bases, with 2 bases left in between. From germline, CDR1 is SGHTA and CDR2 FQGTGA. The CDR3 has 12 residues.

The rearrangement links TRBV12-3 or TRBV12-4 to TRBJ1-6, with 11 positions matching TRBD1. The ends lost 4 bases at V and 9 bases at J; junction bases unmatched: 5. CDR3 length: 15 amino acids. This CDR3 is CASSSGTGGSSPLHF. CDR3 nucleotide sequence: TGTGCCAGCAGTTCCGGGACAGGGGGAAGTTCACCCCTCCACTTT.

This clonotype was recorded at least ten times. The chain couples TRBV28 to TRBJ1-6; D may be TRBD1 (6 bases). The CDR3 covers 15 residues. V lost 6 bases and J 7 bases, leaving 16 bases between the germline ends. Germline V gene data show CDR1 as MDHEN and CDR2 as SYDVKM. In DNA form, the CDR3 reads TGTGCCAGCAGACCCCGGGGGCATGGGAATTCACCCCTCCACTTT. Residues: CASRPRGHGNSPLHF.

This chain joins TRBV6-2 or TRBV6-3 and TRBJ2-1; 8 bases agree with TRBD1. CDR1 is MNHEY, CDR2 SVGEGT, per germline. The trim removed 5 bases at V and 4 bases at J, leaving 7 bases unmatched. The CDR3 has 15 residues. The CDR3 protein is CASSPRDRRYNEQFF. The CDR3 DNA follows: TGTGCCAGCAGTCCACGGGACAGGAGATACAATGAGCAGTTCTTC.

CDR3: CASSGPGANVLTF. For the CDR3, the DNA is TGCGCCAGCAGTGGGCCTGGGGCCAACGTCCTGACTTTC. J is TRBJ2-6 and V is TRBV10-2, with D unresolved. There are 13 residues in the CDR3. The V gene's germline CDR1 is WSHSY and CDR2 SAAADI. V was trimmed by 4 bases and J by 2 bases, leaving 3 bases between them.

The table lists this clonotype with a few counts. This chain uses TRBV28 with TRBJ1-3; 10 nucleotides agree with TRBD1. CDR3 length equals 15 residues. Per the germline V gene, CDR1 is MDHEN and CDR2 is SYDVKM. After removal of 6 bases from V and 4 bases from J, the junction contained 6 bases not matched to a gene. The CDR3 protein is CASSPGQGPGNTIYF. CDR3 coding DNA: TGTGCCAGCAGCCCGGGACAGGGGCCCGGAAACACCATATATTTT.

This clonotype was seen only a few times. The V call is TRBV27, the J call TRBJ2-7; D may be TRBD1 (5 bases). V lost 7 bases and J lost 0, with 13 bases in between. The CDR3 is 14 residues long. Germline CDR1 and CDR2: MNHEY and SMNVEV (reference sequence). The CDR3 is CASKLGRSSYEQYF. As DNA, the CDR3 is TGTGCCAGCAAGTTGGGGCGCAGCTCCTACGAGCAGTACTTC.

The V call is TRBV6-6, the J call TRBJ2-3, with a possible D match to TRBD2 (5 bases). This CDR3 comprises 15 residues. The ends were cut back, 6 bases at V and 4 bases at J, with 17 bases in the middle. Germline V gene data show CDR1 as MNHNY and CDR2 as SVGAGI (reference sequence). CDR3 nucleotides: TGTGCCAGCAGCCTCCGGGATCTTGGGGCAGATACGCAGTATTTT. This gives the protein CASSLRDLGADTQYF.

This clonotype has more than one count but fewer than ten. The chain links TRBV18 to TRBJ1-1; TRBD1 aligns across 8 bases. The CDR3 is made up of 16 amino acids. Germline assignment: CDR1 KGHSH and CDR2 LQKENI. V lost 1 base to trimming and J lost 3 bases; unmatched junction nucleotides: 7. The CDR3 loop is CASSPRQGIEDTEAFF. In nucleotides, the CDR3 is TGTGCCAGCTCACCACGACAGGGGATAGAGGACACTGAAGCTTTCTTT.

The chain's CDR3 is CASSRRQANEKLFF. CDR3 coding DNA: TGTGCCAGCAGCCGGCGACAGGCTAATGAAAAACTGTTTTTT. The rearrangement joins TRBV6-1 to TRBJ1-4; TRBD1 might be the D (6 bases). Germline lookup yields CDR1 MNHNS and CDR2 SASEGT. The CDR3 loop spans 14 amino acids. Trimming took off 6 bases at V and 3 bases at J, with 11 bases between the two ends.